The following is a T cell receptor beta chain sequence with its context. This sample is drawn from a study of technical replicates of blood from a handful of donors. Trimming stripped 3 bases from V and 0 bases from J, with 5 bases between. Germline values: CDR1 LNHNV, CDR2 YYDKDF (reference sequence). The CDR3 is 13 amino acids. TCRdb's copy holds only in-frame clones and misses some; the assay was immunoSEQ multiplex PCR. The data contain tens of thousands of clones, under 95% of them singletons. The receptor was derived from a human donor in good health. The sample taken for sequencing was T cells isolated from PBMCs. The chain joins TRBV15 to TRBJ1-1; D is ambiguous. CDR3 in DNA: TGTGCCACCAGCAGGCAGATGAACACTGAAGCTTTCTTT. It encodes CATSRQMNTEAFF.